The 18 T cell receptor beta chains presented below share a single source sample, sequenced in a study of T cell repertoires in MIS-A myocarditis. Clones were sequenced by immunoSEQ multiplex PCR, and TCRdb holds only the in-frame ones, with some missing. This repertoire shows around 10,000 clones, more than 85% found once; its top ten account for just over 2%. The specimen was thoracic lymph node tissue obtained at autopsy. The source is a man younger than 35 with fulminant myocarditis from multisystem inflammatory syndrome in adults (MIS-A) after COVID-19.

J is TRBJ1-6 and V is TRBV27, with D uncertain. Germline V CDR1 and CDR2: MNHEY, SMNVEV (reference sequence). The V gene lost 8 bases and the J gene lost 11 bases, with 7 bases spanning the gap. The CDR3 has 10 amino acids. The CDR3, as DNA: TGTGCCAGCGGGGTGGCACCCCTCCACTTT. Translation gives CASGVAPLHF.

For the CDR3, the DNA is TGCGCCAGCTTGATATGGAGCGACAGGCCAAGCTCCTACGAGCAGTACTTC. This sequence encodes CASLIWSDRPSSYEQYF. The J gene is TRBJ2-7, the V gene TRBV10-2, with TRBD1 as a possible D gene (6 bases). Trimming took off 8 bases at V and 0 bases at J, with 23 bases between the two ends. The CDR3 spans 17 residues. The germline gives CDR1 WSHSY, CDR2 SAAADI.

For the CDR3, the DNA is TGTGCCAGCAGCTTAGCTGGGGTTAATTCACCCCTCCACTTT. It codes for CASSLAGVNSPLHF. V gene TRBV7-9 combines with J gene TRBJ1-6; D gene unclear. Germline CDR1 SEHNR, CDR2 FQNEAQ (reference sequence). The CDR3 consists of 14 residues. Trimming cost V 0 bases and J 6 bases, with 6 bases left between them.

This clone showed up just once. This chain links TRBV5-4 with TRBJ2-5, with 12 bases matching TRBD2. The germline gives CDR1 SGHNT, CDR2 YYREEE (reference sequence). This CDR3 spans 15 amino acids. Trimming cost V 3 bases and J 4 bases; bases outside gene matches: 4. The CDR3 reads CASSSSGRGGETQYF. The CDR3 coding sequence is TGTGCCAGCAGCTCTAGCGGGAGGGGGGGAGAGACCCAGTACTTC.

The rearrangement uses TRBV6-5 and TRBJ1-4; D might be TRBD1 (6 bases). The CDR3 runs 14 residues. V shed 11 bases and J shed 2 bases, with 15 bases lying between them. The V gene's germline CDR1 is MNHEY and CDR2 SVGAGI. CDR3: CAAGGEATNEKLFF. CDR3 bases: TGTGCCGCGGGGGGCGAGGCGACTAATGAAAAACTGTTTTTT.

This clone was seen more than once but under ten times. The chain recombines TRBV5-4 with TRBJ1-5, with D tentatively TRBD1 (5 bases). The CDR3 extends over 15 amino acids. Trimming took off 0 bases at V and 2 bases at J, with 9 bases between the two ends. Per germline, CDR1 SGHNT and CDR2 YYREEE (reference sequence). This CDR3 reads CASSLDGGGNQPQHF. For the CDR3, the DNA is TGTGCCAGCAGCTTGGATGGGGGTGGCAATCAGCCCCAGCATTTT.

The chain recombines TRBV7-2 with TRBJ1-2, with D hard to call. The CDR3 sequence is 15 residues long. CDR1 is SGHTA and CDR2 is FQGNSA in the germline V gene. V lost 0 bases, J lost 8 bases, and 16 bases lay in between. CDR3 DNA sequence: TGTGCCAGCAGCTTAGCGGGTTTTGCGTCGGTCGGCTACACCTTC. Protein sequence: CASSLAGFASVGYTF. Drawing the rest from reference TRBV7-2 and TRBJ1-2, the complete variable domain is GAGVSQSPSNKVTEKGKDVELRCDPISGHTALYWYRQSLGQGLEFLIYFQGNSAPDKSGLPSDRFSAERTGGSVSTLTIQRTQQEDSAVYLCASSLAGFASVGYTFGSGTRLTVV.

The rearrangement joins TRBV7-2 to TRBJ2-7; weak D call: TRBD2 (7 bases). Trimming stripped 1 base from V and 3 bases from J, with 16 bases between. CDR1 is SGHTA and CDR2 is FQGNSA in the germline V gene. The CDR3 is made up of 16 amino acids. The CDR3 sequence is CASSLVSGGGSYEQYF. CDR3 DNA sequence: TGTGCCAGCAGCTTAGTCTCCGGGGGCGGGAGCTACGAGCAGTACTTC.

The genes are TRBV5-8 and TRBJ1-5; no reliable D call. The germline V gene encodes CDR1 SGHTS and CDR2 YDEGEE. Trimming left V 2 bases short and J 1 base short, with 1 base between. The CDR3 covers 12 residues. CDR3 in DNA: TGTGCCAGCAGCTTAAGCAATCAGCCCCAGCATTTT. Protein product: CASSLSNQPQHF.

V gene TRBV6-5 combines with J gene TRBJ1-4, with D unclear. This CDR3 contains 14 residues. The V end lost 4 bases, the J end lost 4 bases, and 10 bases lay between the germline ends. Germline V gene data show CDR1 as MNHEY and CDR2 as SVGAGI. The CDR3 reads CASSWSLNNEKLFF. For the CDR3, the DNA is TGTGCCAGCAGTTGGAGCCTTAATAATGAAAAACTGTTTTTT.

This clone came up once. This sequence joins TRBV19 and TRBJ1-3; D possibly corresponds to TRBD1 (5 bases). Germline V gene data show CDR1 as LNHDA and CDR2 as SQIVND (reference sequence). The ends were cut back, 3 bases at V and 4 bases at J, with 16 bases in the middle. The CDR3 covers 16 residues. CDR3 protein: CASSMVSGGNGNTIYF. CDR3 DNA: TGTGCCAGTAGTATGGTTTCGGGGGGTAACGGAAACACCATATATTTT.

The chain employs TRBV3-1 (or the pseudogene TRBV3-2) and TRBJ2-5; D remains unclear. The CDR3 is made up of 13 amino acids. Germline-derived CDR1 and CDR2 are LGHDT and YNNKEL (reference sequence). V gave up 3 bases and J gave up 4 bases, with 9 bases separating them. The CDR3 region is CASSHQSVETQYF. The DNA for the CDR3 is TGTGCCAGCAGCCATCAATCAGTAGAGACCCAGTACTTC.

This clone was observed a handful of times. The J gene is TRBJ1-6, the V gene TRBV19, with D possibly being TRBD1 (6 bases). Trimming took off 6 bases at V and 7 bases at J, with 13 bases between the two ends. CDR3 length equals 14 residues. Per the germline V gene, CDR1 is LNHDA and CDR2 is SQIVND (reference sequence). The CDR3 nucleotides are TGTGCCAGTAGATTCGTCGGACAGAATTCACCCCTCCACTTT. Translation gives CASRFVGQNSPLHF.

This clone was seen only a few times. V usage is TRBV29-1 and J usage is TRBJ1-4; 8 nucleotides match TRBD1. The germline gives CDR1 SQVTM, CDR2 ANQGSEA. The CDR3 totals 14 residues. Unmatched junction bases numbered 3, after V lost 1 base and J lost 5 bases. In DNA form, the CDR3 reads TGCAGCGTTGAAGGGACAGGGACAAATGAAAAACTGTTTTTT. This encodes CSVEGTGTNEKLFF.

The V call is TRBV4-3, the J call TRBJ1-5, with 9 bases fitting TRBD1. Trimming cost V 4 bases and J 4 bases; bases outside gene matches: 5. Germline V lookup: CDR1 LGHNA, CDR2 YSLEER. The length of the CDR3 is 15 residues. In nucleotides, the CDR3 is TGCGCCAGCAGCCGGACGGGACAGGGAAATCAGCCCCAGCATTTT. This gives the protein CASSRTGQGNQPQHF.

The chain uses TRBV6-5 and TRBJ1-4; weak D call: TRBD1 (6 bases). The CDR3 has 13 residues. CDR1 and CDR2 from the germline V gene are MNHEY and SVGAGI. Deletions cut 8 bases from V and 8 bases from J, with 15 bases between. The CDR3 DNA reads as TGTGCCAGCCTTGGCAGGGGCAGCGAAAAACTGTTTTTT. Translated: CASLGRGSEKLFF.

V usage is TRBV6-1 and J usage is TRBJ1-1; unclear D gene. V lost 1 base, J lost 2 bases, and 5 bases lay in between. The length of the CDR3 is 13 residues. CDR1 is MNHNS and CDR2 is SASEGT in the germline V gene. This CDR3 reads CASSEGRNTEAFF. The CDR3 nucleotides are TGTGCCAGCAGTGAAGGCCGTAACACTGAAGCTTTCTTT.

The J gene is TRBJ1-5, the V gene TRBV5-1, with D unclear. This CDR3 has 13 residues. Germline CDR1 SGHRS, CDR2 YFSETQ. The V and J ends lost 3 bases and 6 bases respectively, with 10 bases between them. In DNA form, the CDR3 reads TGCGCCAGCAGCTGGATAATGGGTCAGCCCCAGCATTTT. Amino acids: CASSWIMGQPQHF. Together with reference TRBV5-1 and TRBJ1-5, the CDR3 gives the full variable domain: KAGVTQTPRYLIKTRGQQVTLSCSPISGHRSVSWYQQTPGQGLQFLFEYFSETQRNKGNFPGRFSGRQFSNSRSEMNVSTLELGDSALYLCASSWIMGQPQHFGDGTRLSIL.